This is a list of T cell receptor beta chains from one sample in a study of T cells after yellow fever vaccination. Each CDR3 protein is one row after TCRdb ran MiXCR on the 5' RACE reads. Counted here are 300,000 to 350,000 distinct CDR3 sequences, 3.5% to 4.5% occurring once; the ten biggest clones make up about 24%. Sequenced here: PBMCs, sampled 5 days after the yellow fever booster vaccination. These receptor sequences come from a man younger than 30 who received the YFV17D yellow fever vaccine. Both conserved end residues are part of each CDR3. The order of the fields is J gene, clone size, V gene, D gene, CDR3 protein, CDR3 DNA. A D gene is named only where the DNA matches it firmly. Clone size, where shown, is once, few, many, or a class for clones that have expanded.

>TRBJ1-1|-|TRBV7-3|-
CASSGRVGAEAFF
TGTGCCAGCAGCGGGCGGGTCGGGGCTGAAGCTTTCTTT
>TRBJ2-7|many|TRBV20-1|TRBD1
CSAIQSGGAYEQYF
TGCAGTGCTATTCAATCAGGGGGCGCTTACGAGCAGTACTTC
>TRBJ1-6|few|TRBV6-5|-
CASSSGQWRSPLHF
TGTGCCAGCAGTTCTGGACAGTGGAGGTCACCCCTCCACTTT
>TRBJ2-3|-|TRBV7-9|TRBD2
CASSLVGASGPTDTQYF
TGTGCCAGCAGCTTAGTAGGGGCTAGCGGACCCACAGATACGCAGTATTTT
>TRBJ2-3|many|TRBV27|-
CASTNTDTQYF
TGTGCCAGCACCAACACAGATACGCAGTATTTT
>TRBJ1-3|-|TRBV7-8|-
CASSPTLGSGNTIYF
TGTGCCAGCAGCCCTACCCTCGGCTCTGGAAACACCATATATTTT
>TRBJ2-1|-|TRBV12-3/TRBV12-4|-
CASSSQYNEQFF
TGTGCCAGCAGCAGTCAGTACAATGAGCAGTTCTTC
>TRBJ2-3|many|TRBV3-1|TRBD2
CASSQEARGDSDTQYF
TGTGCCAGCAGCCAAGAGGCCCGGGGGGACTCAGATACGCAGTATTTT
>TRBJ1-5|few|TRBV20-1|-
CSARVASLSNQPQHF
TGCAGTGCTAGAGTAGCGAGCCTTAGCAATCAGCCCCAGCATTTT
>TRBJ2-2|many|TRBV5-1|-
CASSLESPGSGELFF
TGCGCCAGCAGCTTGGAAAGTCCGGGCTCCGGGGAGCTGTTTTTT
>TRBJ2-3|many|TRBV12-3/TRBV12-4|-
CASTSGWGEDTQYF
TGTGCCAGCACGTCCGGTTGGGGGGAAGATACGCAGTATTTT
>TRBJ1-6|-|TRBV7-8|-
CASSLGGEVNSPLHF
TGTGCCAGCAGCTTAGGGGGAGAGGTTAATTCACCCCTCCACTTT
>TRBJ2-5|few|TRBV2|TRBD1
CASSRDRGRGETQYF
TGTGCCAGCAGTCGAGACAGGGGGCGCGGGGAGACCCAGTACTTC
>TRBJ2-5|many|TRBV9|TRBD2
CASSVSGGPETQYF
TGTGCCAGCAGCGTAAGCGGGGGGCCAGAGACCCAGTACTTC
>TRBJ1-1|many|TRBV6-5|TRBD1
CASSGQGAVTEAFF
TGTGCCAGCAGTGGACAGGGGGCTGTCACTGAAGCTTTCTTT
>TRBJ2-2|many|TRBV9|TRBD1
CASSDTAGTANTGELFF
TGTGCCAGCAGCGACACCGCCGGGACAGCGAACACCGGGGAGCTGTTTTTT
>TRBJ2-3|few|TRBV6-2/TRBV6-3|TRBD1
CASSYPKLTGQSTQYF
TGTGCCAGCAGTTACCCTAAACTGACAGGGCAAAGCACGCAGTATTTT
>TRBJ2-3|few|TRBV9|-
CASSAFTDTQYF
TGTGCCAGCAGCGCATTCACAGATACGCAGTATTTT
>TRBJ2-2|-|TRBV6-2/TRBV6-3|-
CASSYSILGLHTGELFF
TGTGCCAGCAGTTACTCGATTCTTGGCCTCCACACCGGGGAGCTGTTTTTT
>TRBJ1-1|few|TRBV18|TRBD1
CASSLTGTGGRTEAFF
TGTGCCAGCTCACTTACCGGGACAGGGGGAAGGACTGAAGCTTTCTTT
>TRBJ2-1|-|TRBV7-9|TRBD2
CASSSTRLAEDQNEQFF
TGTGCCAGCAGCTCGACCCGACTAGCGGAAGACCAAAATGAGCAGTTCTTC
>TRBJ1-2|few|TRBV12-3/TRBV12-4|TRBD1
CASEGETGGNYGYTF
TGTGCCAGCGAAGGCGAGACAGGGGGCAACTATGGCTACACCTTC
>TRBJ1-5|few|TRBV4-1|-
CASSQPTRGLNQPQHF
TGCGCCAGCAGCCAACCCACCCGGGGGCTCAATCAGCCCCAGCATTTT
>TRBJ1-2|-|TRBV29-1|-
CSARDLGYPF
TGCAGCGCCAGGGATCTCGGCTACCCCTTC
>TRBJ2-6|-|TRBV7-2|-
CASRSGGSSGANVLTF
TGTGCCAGCAGATCCGGGGGCTCCTCGGGGGCCAACGTCCTGACTTTC
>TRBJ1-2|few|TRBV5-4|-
CASSSFVAQGDYGYTF
TGTGCCAGCAGCTCATTTGTGGCTCAGGGTGATTATGGCTACACCTTC
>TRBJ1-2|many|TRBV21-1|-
CASSKRVLPANYGYTF
TGTGCCAGCAGCAAACGGGTGCTACCCGCTAACTATGGCTACACCTTC
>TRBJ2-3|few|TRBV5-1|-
CASSFFARTTDTQYF
TGCGCCAGCAGCTTTTTTGCGCGGACTACAGATACGCAGTATTTT
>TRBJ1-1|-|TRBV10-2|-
CASSEDLALRDTEAFF
TGCGCCAGCAGTGAGGATTTGGCCCTCCGGGACACTGAAGCTTTCTTT
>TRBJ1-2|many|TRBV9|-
CASSGGENYGYTF
TGTGCCAGCAGCGGAGGAGAGAACTATGGCTACACCTTC
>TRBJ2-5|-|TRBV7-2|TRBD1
CASSSRDRPSGTQYF
TGTGCCAGCAGCTCCCGGGACAGGCCCTCGGGGACCCAGTACTTC
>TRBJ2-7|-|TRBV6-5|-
CASSRPGGRDEQYF
TGTGCCAGCAGTCGACCAGGGGGGCGGGACGAGCAGTACTTC
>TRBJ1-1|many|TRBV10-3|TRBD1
CAISLGQGRTEAFF
TGTGCCATCAGTTTGGGACAGGGGCGGACTGAAGCTTTCTTT
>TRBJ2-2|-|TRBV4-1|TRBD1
CASSQDPPGTGITGELFF
TGCGCCAGCAGCCAAGATCCTCCCGGGACAGGTATCACCGGGGAGCTGTTTTTT
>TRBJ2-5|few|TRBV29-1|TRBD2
CSVDRGVAGKGTQYF
TGCAGCGTTGACAGAGGGGTAGCGGGTAAGGGGACCCAGTACTTC
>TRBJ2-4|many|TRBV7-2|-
CASSLGYIQYF
TGTGCCAGCAGCTTAGGATACATTCAGTACTTC
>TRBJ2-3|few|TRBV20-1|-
CSAEGGNTDTQYF
TGCAGTGCCGAGGGGGGGAACACAGATACGCAGTATTTT
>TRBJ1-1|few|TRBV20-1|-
CSARGPGANTEAFF
TGCAGTGCTAGAGGGCCGGGGGCGAACACTGAAGCTTTCTTT
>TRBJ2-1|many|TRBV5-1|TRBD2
CATAIELYSGNEQFF
TGCGCCACCGCAATTGAACTGTATAGCGGGAATGAGCAGTTCTTC
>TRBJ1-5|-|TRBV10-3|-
CAISEWGHDRQPQHF
TGTGCCATCAGTGAGTGGGGGCATGATCGTCAGCCCCAGCATTTT
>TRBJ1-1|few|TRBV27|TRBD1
CASSSLLPGQTRNTEAFF
TGTGCCAGCAGTTCCTTACTTCCGGGACAGACAAGGAACACTGAAGCTTTCTTT
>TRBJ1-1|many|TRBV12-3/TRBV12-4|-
CASSLYRDTEAFF
TGTGCCAGCAGTCTCTACCGGGACACTGAAGCTTTCTTT
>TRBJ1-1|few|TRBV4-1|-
CASSPSRSGRVGAFF
TGCGCCAGCAGCCCCTCCAGATCGGGACGGGTGGGAGCTTTCTTT
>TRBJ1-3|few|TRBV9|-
CASSVREVPGNTIYF
TGTGCCAGCAGCGTAAGGGAAGTTCCTGGAAACACCATATATTTT
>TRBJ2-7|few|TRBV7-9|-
CASGPKAGYEQYF
TGTGCCAGCGGGCCCAAGGCCGGCTACGAGCAGTACTTC
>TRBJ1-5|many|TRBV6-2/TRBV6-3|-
CASSYRVSNQPQHF
TGTGCCAGCAGTTACCGGGTTAGCAATCAGCCCCAGCATTTT
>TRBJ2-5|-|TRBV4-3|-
CASSQDRSSGRQETQYF
TGCGCCAGCAGCCAAGATAGGTCTTCTGGGAGGCAAGAGACCCAGTACTTC
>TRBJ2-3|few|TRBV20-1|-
CSVVDDGTDTQYF
TGCAGTGTTGTGGACGACGGCACAGATACGCAGTATTTT
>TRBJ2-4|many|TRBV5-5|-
CASSLDRLAKNIQYF
TGTGCCAGCAGCTTGGACCGCTTAGCCAAAAACATTCAGTACTTC
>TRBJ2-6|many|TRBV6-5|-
CASSLPSGANVLTF
TGTGCCAGCAGTCTACCCTCTGGGGCCAACGTCCTGACTTTC
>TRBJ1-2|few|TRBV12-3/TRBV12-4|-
CASSLLTTYGYTF
TGTGCCAGCAGTTTATTGACCACCTATGGCTACACCTTC
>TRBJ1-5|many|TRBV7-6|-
CASSLDEDQPQHF
TGTGCCAGCAGCTTAGACGAGGATCAGCCCCAGCATTTT
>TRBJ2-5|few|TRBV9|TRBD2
CASSERLAGVQETQYF
TGTGCCAGCAGCGAACGACTAGCGGGGGTACAAGAGACCCAGTACTTC